This entry concerns a single T cell receptor (beta chain). The CDR3 is made up of 15 amino acids. The J segment lost 6 bases and the V segment lost 2 bases, leaving 5 bases of the junction unmatched. Germline CDR1 is KGHSY and CDR2 is FQNENV. This entry is derived from a study of Ad26.COV2.S vaccination and SARS-CoV-2 variants. The assay was immunoSEQ multiplex PCR, and TCRdb's table has in-frame clones only and misses some. The sample consists of about 350,000 clones, 70% to 90% of them appearing once. Treatment in this sample: roughly 19 received Ad26.COV2.S at low or high dose, single or two shots; several received placebo; per-sample allocation not given. Sampling happened 63 days after the first vaccine or placebo injection.

The origin of this receptor is a person between 18 and 60 years old who received the Ad26.COV2.S COVID-19 vaccine or a placebo. This chain uses TRBV16 with TRBJ2-4; TRBD1 matches at 9 bases. This specimen was peripheral blood, taken in a trial of Ad26.COV2.S vaccine versus placebo. The CDR3 is CASSQGDRVGNIQYF. The CDR3 DNA follows: TGTGCCAGCAGCCAAGGGGACAGGGTCGGAAACATTCAGTACTTC.